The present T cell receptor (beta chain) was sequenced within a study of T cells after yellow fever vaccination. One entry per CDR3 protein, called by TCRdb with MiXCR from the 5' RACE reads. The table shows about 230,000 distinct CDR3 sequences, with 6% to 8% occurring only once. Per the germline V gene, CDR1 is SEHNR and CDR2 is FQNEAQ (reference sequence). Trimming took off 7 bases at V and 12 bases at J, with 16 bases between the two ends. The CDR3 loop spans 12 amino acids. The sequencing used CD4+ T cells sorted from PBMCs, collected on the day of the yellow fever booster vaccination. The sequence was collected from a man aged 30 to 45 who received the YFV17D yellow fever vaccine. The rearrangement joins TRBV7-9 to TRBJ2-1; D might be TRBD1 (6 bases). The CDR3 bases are TGTGCCAGCATCCAAGGACAGCTGGGGCAGTTCTTC. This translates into CASIQGQLGQFF.